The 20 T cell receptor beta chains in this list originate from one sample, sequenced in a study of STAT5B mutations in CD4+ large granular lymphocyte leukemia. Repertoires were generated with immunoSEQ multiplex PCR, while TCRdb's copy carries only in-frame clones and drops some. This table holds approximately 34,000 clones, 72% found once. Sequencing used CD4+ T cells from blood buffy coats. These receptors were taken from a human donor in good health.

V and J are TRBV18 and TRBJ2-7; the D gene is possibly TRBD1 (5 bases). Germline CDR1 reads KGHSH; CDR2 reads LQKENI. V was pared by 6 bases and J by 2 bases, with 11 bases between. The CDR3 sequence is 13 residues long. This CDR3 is CASSPGSAYEQYF. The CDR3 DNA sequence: TGTGCCAGCTCGCCAGGGTCAGCCTACGAGCAGTACTTC.

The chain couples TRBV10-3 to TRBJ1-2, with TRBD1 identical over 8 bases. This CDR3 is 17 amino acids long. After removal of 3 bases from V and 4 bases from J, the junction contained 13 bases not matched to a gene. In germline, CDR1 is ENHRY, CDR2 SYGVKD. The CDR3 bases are TGTGCCATCAGTGATCCGGGACAGGATACCCGCCCCTATGGCTACACCTTC. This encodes CAISDPGQDTRPYGYTF.

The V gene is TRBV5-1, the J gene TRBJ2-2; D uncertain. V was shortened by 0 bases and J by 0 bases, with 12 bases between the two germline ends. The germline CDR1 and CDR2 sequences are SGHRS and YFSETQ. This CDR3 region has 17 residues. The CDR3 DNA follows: TGCGCCAGCAGCTTGGGGGTGCAGCAGTCGAACACCGGGGAGCTGTTTTTT. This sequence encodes CASSLGVQQSNTGELFF.

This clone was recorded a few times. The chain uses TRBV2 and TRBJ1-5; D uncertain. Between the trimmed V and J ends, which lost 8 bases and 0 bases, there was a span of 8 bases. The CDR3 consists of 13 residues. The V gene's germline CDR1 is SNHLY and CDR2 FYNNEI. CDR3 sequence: CASAWVSNQPQHF. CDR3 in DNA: TGTGCCAGCGCCTGGGTTAGCAATCAGCCCCAGCATTTT.

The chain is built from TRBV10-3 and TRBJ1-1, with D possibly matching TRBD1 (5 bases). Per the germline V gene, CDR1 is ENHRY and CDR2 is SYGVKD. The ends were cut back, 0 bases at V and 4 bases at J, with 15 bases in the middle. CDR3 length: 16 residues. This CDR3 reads CAISESGTLKLTEAFF. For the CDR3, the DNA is TGTGCCATCAGTGAGTCTGGGACTCTTAAGCTCACTGAAGCTTTCTTT.

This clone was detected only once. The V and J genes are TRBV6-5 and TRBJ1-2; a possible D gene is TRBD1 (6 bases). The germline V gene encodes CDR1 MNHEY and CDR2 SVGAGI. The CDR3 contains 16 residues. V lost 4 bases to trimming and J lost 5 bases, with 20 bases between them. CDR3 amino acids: CASSSFRGGMSYGYTF. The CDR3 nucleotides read TGTGCCAGCAGTTCATTTAGAGGGGGAATGTCATATGGCTACACCTTC.

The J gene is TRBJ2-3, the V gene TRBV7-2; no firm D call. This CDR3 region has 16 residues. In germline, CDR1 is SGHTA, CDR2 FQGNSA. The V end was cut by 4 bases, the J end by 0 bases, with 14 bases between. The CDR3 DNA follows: TGTGCCAGCAGCTCGCGAGCCTGGGCGAGCACAGATACGCAGTATTTT. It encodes CASSSRAWASTDTQYF.

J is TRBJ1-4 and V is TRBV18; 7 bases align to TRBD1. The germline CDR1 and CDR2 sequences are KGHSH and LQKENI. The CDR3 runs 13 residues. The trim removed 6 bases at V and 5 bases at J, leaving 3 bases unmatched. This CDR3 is CASSTGLNEKLFF. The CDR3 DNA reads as TGTGCCAGCTCGACAGGGCTGAATGAAAAACTGTTTTTT.

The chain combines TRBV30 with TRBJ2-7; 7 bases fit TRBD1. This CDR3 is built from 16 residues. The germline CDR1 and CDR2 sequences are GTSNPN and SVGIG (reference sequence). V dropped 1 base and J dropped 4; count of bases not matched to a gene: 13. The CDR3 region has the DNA TGTGCCTGGAGTGGTAAGGACAGGCCCGTCCCGTACGAGCAGTACTTC. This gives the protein CAWSGKDRPVPYEQYF.

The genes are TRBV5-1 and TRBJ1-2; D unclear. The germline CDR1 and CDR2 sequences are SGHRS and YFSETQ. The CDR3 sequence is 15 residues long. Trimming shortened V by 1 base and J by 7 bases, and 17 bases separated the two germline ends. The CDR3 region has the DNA TGCGCCAGCAGCTTGAATGGAGGGAGGGAAGGTGGCTACACCTTC. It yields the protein CASSLNGGREGGYTF.

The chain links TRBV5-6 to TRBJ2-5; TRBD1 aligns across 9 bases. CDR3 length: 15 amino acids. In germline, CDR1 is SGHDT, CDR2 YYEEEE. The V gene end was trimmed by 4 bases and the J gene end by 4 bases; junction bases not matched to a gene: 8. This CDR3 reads CASSTGQGWGETQYF. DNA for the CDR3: TGTGCCAGCAGCACAGGACAGGGGTGGGGAGAGACCCAGTACTTC.

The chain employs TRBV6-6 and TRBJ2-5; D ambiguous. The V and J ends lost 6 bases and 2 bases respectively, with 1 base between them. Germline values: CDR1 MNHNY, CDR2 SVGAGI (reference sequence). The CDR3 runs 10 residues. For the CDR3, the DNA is TGTGCCAGCAGGCAAGAGACCCAGTACTTC. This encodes CASRQETQYF.

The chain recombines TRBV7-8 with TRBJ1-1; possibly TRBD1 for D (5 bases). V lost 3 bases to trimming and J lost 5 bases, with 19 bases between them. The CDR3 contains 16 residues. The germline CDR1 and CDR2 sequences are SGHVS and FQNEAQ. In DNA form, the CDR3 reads TGTGCCAGCAGCTTCCGCGAGCCAGGGCTGCGGACTGAAGCTTTCTTT. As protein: CASSFREPGLRTEAFF.

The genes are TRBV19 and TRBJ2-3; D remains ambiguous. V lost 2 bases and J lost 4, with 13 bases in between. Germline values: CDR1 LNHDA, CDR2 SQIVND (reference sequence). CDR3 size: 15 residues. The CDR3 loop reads CASSIRVVESDTQYF. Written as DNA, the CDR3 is TGTGCCAGTAGTATAAGGGTGGTAGAATCAGATACGCAGTATTTT.

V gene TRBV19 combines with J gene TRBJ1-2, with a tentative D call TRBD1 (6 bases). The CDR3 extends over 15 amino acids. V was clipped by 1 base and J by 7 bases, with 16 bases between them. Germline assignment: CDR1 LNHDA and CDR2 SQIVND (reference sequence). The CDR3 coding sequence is TGTGCCAGTAGTATAGGAGGGGGACCGGGCCTTGGCTACACCTTC. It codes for CASSIGGGPGLGYTF.

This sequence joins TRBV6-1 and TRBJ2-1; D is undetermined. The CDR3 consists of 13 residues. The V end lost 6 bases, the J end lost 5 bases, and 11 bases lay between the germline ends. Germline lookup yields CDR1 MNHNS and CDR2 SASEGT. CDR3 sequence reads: CASSGSGNNEQFF. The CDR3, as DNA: TGTGCCAGCAGCGGGTCTGGCAACAATGAGCAGTTCTTC.

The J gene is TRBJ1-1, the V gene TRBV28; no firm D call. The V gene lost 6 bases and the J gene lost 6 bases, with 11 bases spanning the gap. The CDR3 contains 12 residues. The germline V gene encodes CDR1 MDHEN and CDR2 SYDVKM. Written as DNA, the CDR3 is TGTGCCAGCAGGAGGTCTGGCGCTGAAGCTTTCTTT. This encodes CASRRSGAEAFF.

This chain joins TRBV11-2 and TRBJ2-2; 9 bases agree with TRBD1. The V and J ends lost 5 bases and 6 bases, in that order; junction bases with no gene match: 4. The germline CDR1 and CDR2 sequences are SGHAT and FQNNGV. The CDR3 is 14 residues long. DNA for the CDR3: TGTGCCAGCAGCCCCAGACAGGGGGCCGGGGAGCTGTTTTTT. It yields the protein CASSPRQGAGELFF. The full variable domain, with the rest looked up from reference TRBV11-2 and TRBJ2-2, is EAGVAQSPRYKIIEKRQSVAFWCNPISGHATLYWYQQILGQGPKLLIQFQNNGVVDDSQLPKDRFSAERLKGVDSTLKIQPAKLEDSAVYLCASSPRQGAGELFFGEGSRLTVL.

In DNA form, the CDR3 reads TGTGCCAGCAGCTTAGGGGGGACAGGGGGAGCTTTCTTT. It codes for CASSLGGTGGAFF. The J gene is TRBJ1-1, the V gene TRBV7-2; 11 bases match TRBD1. Germline assignment: CDR1 SGHTA and CDR2 FQGNSA. The junction had 2 bases not matched to a gene; V was cut back by 1 base and J by 10 bases. CDR3 length: 13 amino acids.

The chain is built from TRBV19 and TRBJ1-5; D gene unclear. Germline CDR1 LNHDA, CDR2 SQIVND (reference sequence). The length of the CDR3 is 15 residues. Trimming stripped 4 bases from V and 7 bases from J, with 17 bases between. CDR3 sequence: CASSNQAHGGQPQHF. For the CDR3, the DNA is TGTGCCAGTAGTAATCAGGCCCACGGAGGCCAGCCCCAGCATTTT.